These 4 T cell receptor beta chains were sequenced from one sample in a study of blood T cell repertoires in COVID-19. The assay was immunoSEQ multiplex PCR, and TCRdb's table has in-frame clones only and misses some. The sample lists fewer than 600,000 clones; roughly 88% were seen once. The specimen was PBMCs or T cells enriched from blood (not recorded which). All receptors come from a woman in her forties who had recovered from COVID-19.

The CDR3 nucleotides read TGTGCCAGCAGCTACCGCGCCCCCAACTCTGGAAACACCATATATTTT. This codes for CASSYRAPNSGNTIYF. The V call is TRBV6-5, the J call TRBJ1-3; no clear D gene. V was shortened by 6 bases and J by 0 bases, with 15 bases between the two germline ends. Germline V gene sequence: CDR1 MNHEY, CDR2 SVGAGI. This CDR3 is 16 amino acids long.

The CDR3 region is CASSRNIAGSADTQYF. In DNA form, the CDR3 reads TGTGCCAGCAGCAGGAATATAGCGGGATCCGCAGATACGCAGTATTTT. J is TRBJ2-3 and V is TRBV9; 8 bases align to TRBD2. This CDR3 has 16 amino acids. J was trimmed by 4 bases and V by 4 bases; bases with no gene match: 11. Per the germline V gene, CDR1 is SGDLS and CDR2 is YYNGEE.

The rearrangement joins TRBV7-2 to TRBJ2-7, with TRBD1 identical over 8 bases. In germline, CDR1 is SGHTA, CDR2 FQGNSA. V lost 2 bases, J lost 0 bases, and 9 bases stayed unmatched. The CDR3 extends over 17 amino acids. CDR3 region: CASSLRVRQGTSYEQYF. CDR3 DNA sequence: TGTGCCAGCAGCTTAAGAGTACGACAGGGGACCTCCTACGAGCAGTACTTC.

For the CDR3, the DNA is TGTGCCAGCAGCTTAGGGGTAGCGGGAAGCTCCTACAATGAGCAGTTCTTC. Translating it yields CASSLGVAGSSYNEQFF. This chain joins TRBV7-6 and TRBJ2-1; 8 positions match TRBD2. The CDR3 is 17 amino acids. V lost 1 base, J lost 0 bases, and 5 bases stayed unmatched. Germline CDR1 SGHVS, CDR2 FNYEAQ.